Presented here are 32 T cell receptor beta chains from one specimen sequenced in a study of cytotoxic CD8 clonotypes in ibrutinib-treated CLL. Data came from immunoSEQ multiplex PCR; TCRdb stores just in-frame clones and leaves some out. Of 250,000 to 350,000 clones in the sample, approximately 76% are singletons; the top ten hold about 5%. Source: PBMCs, taken at disease progression, from a patient treated with ibrutinib. These receptors were obtained from a human donor with chronic lymphocytic leukemia.

The V gene is TRBV5-8, the J gene TRBJ1-2; D gene unclear. The germline V and J ends were trimmed by 1 base and 8 bases, with 12 bases remaining between them. This CDR3 comprises 13 residues. Germline loops: CDR1 SGHTS, CDR2 YDEGEE. CDR3 sequence reads: CASSLRGSIGYTF. The CDR3 DNA sequence: TGTGCCAGCAGCTTGCGAGGATCGATCGGCTACACCTTC.

This chain joins TRBV7-3 and TRBJ2-3; 8 bases agree with TRBD2. Trimming removed 0 bases from V and 0 bases from J; junction bases left unmatched: 14. Germline-derived CDR1 and CDR2 are SGHTA and FQGTGA. The CDR3 is 20 residues long. CDR3 amino acids: CASSLTAPLGLVISTDTQYF. In DNA form, the CDR3 reads TGTGCCAGCAGCTTAACGGCGCCCCTGGGACTAGTCATTAGCACAGATACGCAGTATTTT.

The genes are TRBV15 and TRBJ1-2, with D unresolved. The CDR3 has 13 amino acids. V gave up 4 bases and J gave up 4 bases, with 10 bases separating them. Germline V gives CDR1 LNHNV, CDR2 YYDKDF (reference sequence). DNA of the CDR3: TGTGCCACCAGCAAACGGGGTAGCTATGGCTACACCTTC. This translates into CATSKRGSYGYTF.

This clone was picked up a small number of times. The chain uses TRBV2 and TRBJ2-7, with 9 positions matching TRBD2. Germline assignment: CDR1 SNHLY and CDR2 FYNNEI. The CDR3 is 16 residues long. V lost 1 base to trimming and J lost 4 bases; unmatched junction nucleotides: 8. CDR3 bases: TGTGCCAGCAGTGAAGGACCTCCGGGACTAGCTTACGAGCAGTACTTC. Protein: CASSEGPPGLAYEQYF.

The V gene is TRBV11-2, the J gene TRBJ2-1; TRBD2 matches 7 bases. J gave up 4 bases and V 3 bases, and 6 bases lay outside the gene matches. Germline V gene sequence: CDR1 SGHAT, CDR2 FQNNGV. The CDR3 loop spans 15 amino acids. CDR3 amino acids: CASSLLRGRYNEQFF. The CDR3 bases are TGTGCCAGCAGCTTGCTGCGGGGGAGGTACAATGAGCAGTTCTTC.

The genes are TRBV18 and TRBJ1-2, with unresolved D. V lost 1 base and J 3 bases, leaving 18 bases between the germline ends. CDR3 length: 17 residues. Germline V gives CDR1 KGHSH, CDR2 LQKENI. CDR3: CASSPLRDSRSHYGYTF. DNA for the CDR3: TGTGCCAGCTCACCACTTCGTGACTCAAGGTCCCACTATGGCTACACCTTC.

The chain uses TRBV19 and TRBJ1-1; D is unclear. The CDR3 extends over 14 amino acids. Germline-derived CDR1 and CDR2 are LNHDA and SQIVND (reference sequence). V gave up 3 bases and J gave up 0 bases, with 8 bases separating them. The chain's CDR3 is CASSMVGLNTEAFF. The DNA for the CDR3 is TGTGCCAGTAGTATGGTGGGGTTGAACACTGAAGCTTTCTTT.

The chain has TRBV28 and TRBJ2-1, with 7 bases matching TRBD2. This CDR3 is 15 amino acids long. V lost 6 bases, J lost 4 bases, and 9 bases stayed unmatched. The germline gives CDR1 MDHEN, CDR2 SYDVKM. CDR3 in DNA: TGTGCCAGCAGACTGGGTGGCGGGAGTTACAATGAGCAGTTCTTC. It specifies CASRLGGGSYNEQFF.

This chain links TRBV16 with TRBJ2-7; no definite D call. Deletions cut 2 bases from V and 4 bases from J, with 3 bases between. The CDR3 runs 11 residues. Germline V CDR1 and CDR2: KGHSY, FQNENV. The CDR3 spells CASSQEYEQYF. DNA of the CDR3: TGTGCCAGCAGCCAAGAATACGAGCAGTACTTC.

In nucleotides, the CDR3 is TGTGCCAGCAGTGAACGGTGGGCACATCCGTACTTC. Translation: CASSERWAHPYF. This chain joins TRBV6-1 and TRBJ2-5; D is unresolved. Looked up from germline, CDR1 is MNHNS and CDR2 is SASEGT. The ends were cut back, 2 bases at V and 13 bases at J, with 14 bases in the middle. The CDR3 consists of 12 residues.

This clone was seen just once. V usage is TRBV18 and J usage is TRBJ2-7; 9 positions agree with TRBD1. With V trimmed by 3 bases and J by 13 bases, 4 bases remained unmatched. The CDR3 consists of 11 residues. In germline, CDR1 is KGHSH, CDR2 LQKENI. CDR3 amino acids: CASSPGTGFYF. CDR3 in DNA: TGTGCCAGCTCACCCGGGACAGGGTTTTACTTC.

The rearrangement joins TRBV2 to TRBJ2-7; D may be TRBD1 (5 bases). The germline V and J ends were trimmed by 7 bases and 6 bases, with 16 bases remaining between them. Germline loops: CDR1 SNHLY, CDR2 FYNNEI. The CDR3 has 13 residues. The CDR3 coding sequence is TGTGCCAGCAAGCTTACAGGACCCGGCGAGCAGTACTTC. It yields the protein CASKLTGPGEQYF.

This clone is a singleton in its sample. The rearrangement joins TRBV13 to TRBJ2-5; the D is unclear. Germline V gives CDR1 PRHDT, CDR2 FYEKMQ (reference sequence). Trimming cost V 3 bases and J 4 bases, with 9 bases left between them. The CDR3 runs to 13 residues. For the CDR3, the DNA is TGTGCCAGCAGCTTTGCGTTCCGAGAGACCCAGTACTTC. It yields the protein CASSFAFRETQYF.

V and J are TRBV29-1 and TRBJ2-3, with D maybe TRBD1 (5 bases). Trimming removed 0 bases from V and 3 bases from J, with 13 bases in between. Germline assignment: CDR1 SQVTM and CDR2 ANQGSEA. This CDR3 contains 15 residues. This CDR3 reads CSVEDGARATDTQYF. CDR3 nucleotide sequence: TGCAGCGTTGAAGATGGAGCCAGGGCGACAGATACGCAGTATTTT.

This chain links TRBV5-8 with TRBJ1-5, with TRBD1 as a possible D gene (5 bases). The CDR3 spans 14 residues. Germline values: CDR1 SGHTS, CDR2 YDEGEE. V was pared by 4 bases and J by 3 bases, with 11 bases between. Here the CDR3 reads CASSKNRNNQPQHF. The CDR3 bases are TGTGCCAGCAGCAAAAACAGGAACAATCAGCCCCAGCATTTT.

In its sample, this clone was seen once. The chain carries TRBV7-8 and TRBJ2-7, with 12 bases fitting TRBD1. The germline V gene encodes CDR1 SGHVS and CDR2 FQNEAQ. With V trimmed by 5 bases and J by 3 bases, 8 bases remained unmatched. The CDR3 has 16 amino acids. In DNA, the CDR3 is TGTGCCAGCAGCCTACGCGGGACAGGGGGCCACTACGAGCAGTACTTC. This codes for CASSLRGTGGHYEQYF.

This sequence joins TRBV5-6 and TRBJ2-7; D possibly corresponds to TRBD2 (6 bases). This CDR3 spans 14 amino acids. Trimming took 2 bases from V and 1 from J, leaving 10 bases between them. Germline V gives CDR1 SGHDT, CDR2 YYEEEE. The CDR3 loop is CASSFRRESYEQYF. The CDR3 DNA follows: TGTGCCAGCAGCTTTCGGCGGGAATCCTACGAGCAGTACTTC. The variable domain in full, completed from reference TRBV5-6 and TRBJ2-7, reads DAGVTQSPTHLIKTRGQQVTLRCSPKSGHDTVSWYQQALGQGPQFIFQYYEEEERQRGNFPDRFSGHQFPNYSSELNVNALLLGDSALYLCASSFRRESYEQYFGPGTRLTVT.

CDR3 DNA sequence: TGCGCCAGCAGGGTAGCGGGGGGCCAAACCCAGTACTTC. It translates to CASRVAGGQTQYF. J is TRBJ2-5 and V is TRBV5-1; 10 bases are shared with TRBD2. CDR3 size: 13 residues. The germline V gene has CDR1 SGHRS and CDR2 YFSETQ. The V gene end was trimmed by 5 bases and the J gene end by 8 bases; junction bases not matched to a gene: 6.

The rearrangement uses TRBV5-1 and TRBJ2-7; D might be TRBD2 (5 bases). Germline CDR1 reads SGHRS; CDR2 reads YFSETQ. The CDR3 covers 13 residues. The ends were cut back, 3 bases at V and 3 bases at J, with 10 bases in the middle. CDR3 region: CASSSGVYYEQYF. Here the CDR3 DNA reads TGCGCCAGCAGCTCCGGGGTTTACTACGAGCAGTACTTC.

This clone came up a few times. CDR3 in amino acids: CASSPSGSLTGELFF. DNA for the CDR3: TGTGCCAGCAGTCCTAGCGGGAGCCTAACCGGGGAGCTGTTTTTT. The chain carries TRBV6-6 and TRBJ2-2; 10 positions agree with TRBD2. The germline CDR1 and CDR2 sequences are MNHNY and SVGAGI (reference sequence). Unmatched junction bases numbered 5, after V lost 5 bases and J lost 5 bases. This CDR3 is built from 15 residues.

This chain links TRBV7-3 with TRBJ2-1; 14 bases are a match to TRBD2. This CDR3 has 20 amino acids. Germline assignment: CDR1 SGHTA and CDR2 FQGTGA. With 3 bases clipped from V and 0 bases from J, the junction kept 10 bases outside the gene matches. The DNA for the CDR3 is TGTGCCAGCAGCTTGACCGGGACTAGCGGGAGATATAGCTCCTACAATGAGCAGTTCTTC. It specifies CASSLTGTSGRYSSYNEQFF.

The J gene is TRBJ2-7, the V gene TRBV5-6; D is possibly TRBD2 (5 bases). Trimming pared 2 bases from V and 2 bases from J, leaving 11 bases between. Germline CDR1 is SGHDT and CDR2 is YYEEEE. CDR3 length: 14 residues. The CDR3 reads CASSFEGRTYEQYF. In nucleotides, the CDR3 is TGTGCCAGCAGCTTCGAGGGAAGGACCTACGAGCAGTACTTC.

The chain uses TRBV6-5 and TRBJ2-7; 11 bases are shared with TRBD2. The germline CDR1 and CDR2 sequences are MNHEY and SVGAGI. This CDR3 is built from 16 residues. V was clipped by 2 bases and J by 2 bases; unmatched bases: 5. CDR3: CASSYAGTSGTYEQYF. The CDR3 DNA is TGTGCCAGCAGTTACGCCGGGACTAGCGGTACCTACGAGCAGTACTTC.

The J gene is TRBJ2-3, the V gene TRBV5-1; 7 bases fit TRBD2. Trimming took 9 bases from V and 4 from J; bases not matched to a gene: 14. The germline V gene has CDR1 SGHRS and CDR2 YFSETQ. The CDR3 loop spans 15 amino acids. The CDR3 sequence is CATDFFGGRPDTQYF. In DNA form, the CDR3 reads TGCGCCACCGATTTTTTCGGGGGGAGGCCAGATACGCAGTATTTT.

This clone was observed a handful of times. The rearrangement uses TRBV2 and TRBJ2-1, with TRBD1 as a possible D gene (6 bases). With 6 bases removed from V and 9 bases from J, the gap between germline ends came to 15 bases. CDR3 length: 13 amino acids. Germline V gives CDR1 SNHLY, CDR2 FYNNEI. The CDR3 sequence is CASSQLTGIEQFF. For the CDR3, the DNA is TGTGCCAGCAGCCAACTTACAGGGATTGAGCAGTTCTTC. Together with reference TRBV2 and TRBJ2-1, the CDR3 gives the full variable domain: EPEVTQTPSHQVTQMGQEVILRCVPISNHLYFYWYRQILGQKVEFLVSFYNNEISEKSEIFDDQFSVERPDGSNFTLKIRSTKLEDSAMYFCASSQLTGIEQFFGPGTRLTVL.

The sample holds a few counts of this clone. The gene calls are TRBV27 and TRBJ2-7; 8 nucleotides line up with TRBD2. The CDR3 consists of 15 residues. The J segment lost 3 bases and the V segment lost 5 bases, leaving 9 bases of the junction unmatched. The germline V gene encodes CDR1 MNHEY and CDR2 SMNVEV (reference sequence). The CDR3 region is CASSPRGSGVYEQYF. The CDR3 DNA reads as TGTGCCAGCAGTCCCCGCGGTAGCGGGGTCTACGAGCAGTACTTC.

The rearrangement joins TRBV7-6 to TRBJ2-2, with unresolved D. Germline V gives CDR1 SGHVS, CDR2 FNYEAQ. The CDR3 runs to 12 residues. Trimming removed 5 bases from V and 9 bases from J, with 10 bases in between. The CDR3 DNA reads as TGTGCCAGCAGCCCGTTGGCTCGGGAGCTGTTTTTT. Translating it yields CASSPLARELFF.

The rearrangement joins TRBV19 to TRBJ1-4, with D uncertain. From germline, CDR1 is LNHDA and CDR2 SQIVND (reference sequence). CDR3 length equals 13 residues. The V gene lost 8 bases and the J gene lost 3 bases, with 10 bases spanning the gap. The CDR3: CASRKGPNEKLFF. CDR3 bases: TGTGCCAGTCGCAAGGGTCCTAATGAAAAACTGTTTTTT. Full variable domain (outside the CDR3, taken from reference TRBV19 and TRBJ1-4): DGGITQSPKYLFRKEGQNVTLSCEQNLNHDAMYWYRQDPGQGLRLIYYSQIVNDFQKGDIAEGYSVSREKKESFPLTVTSAQKNPTAFYLCASRKGPNEKLFFGSGTQLSVL.

This chain uses TRBV19 with TRBJ2-7; D not resolved. The V and J ends lost 5 bases and 6 bases respectively, with 11 bases between them. The CDR3 is made up of 12 amino acids. Per the germline V gene, CDR1 is LNHDA and CDR2 is SQIVND (reference sequence). The CDR3 spells CASSVGLGEQYF. The CDR3, as DNA: TGTGCCAGTAGTGTCGGTTTAGGCGAGCAGTACTTC. Filled out from reference TRBV19 and TRBJ2-7, the complete variable domain reads DGGITQSPKYLFRKEGQNVTLSCEQNLNHDAMYWYRQDPGQGLRLIYYSQIVNDFQKGDIAEGYSVSREKKESFPLTVTSAQKNPTAFYLCASSVGLGEQYFGPGTRLTVT.

V gene TRBV7-3 combines with J gene TRBJ2-7; 7 bases fit TRBD1. The germline CDR1 and CDR2 sequences are SGHTA and FQGTGA. This CDR3 has 13 residues. The J segment lost 3 bases and the V segment lost 5 bases, leaving 4 bases of the junction unmatched. This CDR3 reads CASSPRQGYEQYF. The CDR3 DNA sequence: TGTGCCAGCAGCCCGCGACAGGGCTACGAGCAGTACTTC.

The CDR3 DNA reads as TGTGCCAGCAGTGGGACAGCGAACACTGAAGCTTTCTTT. Amino acid sequence: CASSGTANTEAFF. The rearrangement joins TRBV6-4 to TRBJ1-1; D is perhaps TRBD1 (6 bases). With 4 bases removed from V and 1 base from J, the gap between germline ends came to 7 bases. There are 13 residues in the CDR3. CDR1 and CDR2 from the germline V gene are MRHNA and SNTAGT.

V usage is TRBV9 and J usage is TRBJ2-5, with TRBD1 identical over 11 bases. V dropped 6 bases and J dropped 7; count of bases not matched to a gene: 8. This CDR3 contains 14 residues. CDR1 is SGDLS and CDR2 is YYNGEE in the germline V gene. In DNA form, the CDR3 reads TGTGCCAGCAATTTGGGACAGGGGGACGGGACCCAGTACTTC. This gives the protein CASNLGQGDGTQYF.